The rows below give T cell receptor beta chains drawn from one sample of a study of blood T cell repertoires in COVID-19. Clones were read by immunoSEQ multiplex PCR, and TCRdb kept only the in-frame ones, dropping some. The sample yields approximately 200,000 clones, approximately 85% seen once. The sequencing sample was made of peripheral blood. The receptors here all came from a man aged 55 to 70 with acute or convalescent COVID-19. Each CDR3 is given with its conserved first and last residue. The D gene is left open where the match is weak. The size field is filled for only some rows; it gives once, few, many or a size class.

CDR3 DNA: TGTGCCAGCAGCTCCCCGGCGGAGCCCCGAGGAACTAATGAAAAACTGTTTTTT
CDR3 protein: CASSSPAEPRGTNEKLFF
J gene: TRBJ1-4
V gene: TRBV9
D gene: -
clone size: few

CDR3 DNA: TGTGCCAGCAGTTATGGACAGGGTGTCGACTATGGCTACACCTTC
CDR3 protein: CASSYGQGVDYGYTF
J gene: TRBJ1-2
V gene: TRBV6-5
D gene: TRBD1
clone size: few

CDR3 DNA: TGTGCCAGCAGCGGTTCGGGGGGTTCTTACGAGCAGTACTTC
CDR3 protein: CASSGSGGSYEQYF
J gene: TRBJ2-7
V gene: TRBV11-2
D gene: TRBD2
clone size: -

CDR3 DNA: TGCGCCAGCAGCCAAGATCCTAGCGGTGACACCGGGGAGCTGTTTTTT
CDR3 protein: CASSQDPSGDTGELFF
J gene: TRBJ2-2
V gene: TRBV4-3
D gene: TRBD2
clone size: -

CDR3 DNA: TGCGCCAGCACAAGACGGGAGGGAGGCACCGGGGAGCTGTTTTTT
CDR3 protein: CASTRREGGTGELFF
J gene: TRBJ2-2
V gene: TRBV5-1
D gene: TRBD2
clone size: -

CDR3 DNA: TGTGCCAGCTCACTTTCTTCCGGGAGGTCTGAGACCCAGTACTTC
CDR3 protein: CASSLSSGRSETQYF
J gene: TRBJ2-5
V gene: TRBV18
D gene: TRBD2
clone size: -

CDR3 DNA: TGTGCCAGCAGGACAGACGGAGATGGCTACACCTTC
CDR3 protein: CASRTDGDGYTF
J gene: TRBJ1-2
V gene: TRBV12-3/TRBV12-4
D gene: -
clone size: -

CDR3 DNA: TGTGCCAGCAGCTTATTCGACAGTTATCAGCCCCAGCATTTT
CDR3 protein: CASSLFDSYQPQHF
J gene: TRBJ1-5
V gene: TRBV7-8
D gene: -
clone size: -

CDR3 DNA: TGTGCCAGCAGTTACAGCTACAGGGCGGGCGGCTACACCTTC
CDR3 protein: CASSYSYRAGGYTF
J gene: TRBJ1-2
V gene: TRBV6-5
D gene: -
clone size: -

CDR3 DNA: TGTGCCACCAGCAGAGTGACAACTAGCGGGTACCAAGAGACCCAGTACTTC
CDR3 protein: CATSRVTTSGYQETQYF
J gene: TRBJ2-5
V gene: TRBV15
D gene: TRBD2
clone size: -

CDR3 DNA: TGTGCCATCAGTGAAGCTTACGAGCAGTACTTC
CDR3 protein: CAISEAYEQYF
J gene: TRBJ2-7
V gene: TRBV10-3
D gene: -
clone size: -

CDR3 DNA: TGTGCCAGCTCACCACCGACCTCCGGGGGGAGAGAGCAGTACTTC
CDR3 protein: CASSPPTSGGREQYF
J gene: TRBJ2-7
V gene: TRBV18
D gene: TRBD2
clone size: -